This T cell receptor beta chain was retrieved from a study of blood T cell repertoires in COVID-19. Study overall: T cells, B-cell-depleted T cells, or PBMCs provided the cDNA or gDNA that served as material.

The CDR3 length is 17 residues. V shed 1 base and J 2 bases; nucleotides not matched to a gene: 8. The germline CDR1 and CDR2 sequences are LNHDA and SQIVND (reference sequence). Some clones are missing from TCRdb's copy, which holds only in-frame ones; the method was immunoSEQ multiplex PCR. The profile covers roughly 120,000 clones, with roughly four fifths appearing a single time and 9.5% to 13% taken by the ten largest. This chain links TRBV19 with TRBJ2-7, with 10 bases matching TRBD1. The TCR comes from a human donor in a cohort sampled during active COVID-19. The sequenced sample consisted of peripheral blood. The CDR3 sequence is CASSIGPDRGLPYEQYF. The DNA for the CDR3 is TGTGCCAGTAGTATAGGACCCGACAGGGGGCTGCCCTACGAGCAGTACTTC. The variable domain in full, completed from reference TRBV19 and TRBJ2-7, reads DGGITQSPKYLFRKEGQNVTLSCEQNLNHDAMYWYRQDPGQGLRLIYYSQIVNDFQKGDIAEGYSVSREKKESFPLTVTSAQKNPTAFYLCASSIGPDRGLPYEQYFGPGTRLTVT.